A single sample is the source of the 25 T cell receptor beta chains below, sequenced in a study of molecular identifiers for immune sequencing clone quantification. TCRdb reanalysed the PCR reads using MiXCR and keeps one entry per CDR3 protein. In the table there are approximately 590,000 distinct CDR3 sequences, roughly 27% of which are singletons. Material: naive CD8+ T cells from blood, with Jurkat cell RNA spiked in. As to subset: FACS-sorted CD8+CD4-CCR7+CD45RA+ naive T cells. The receptors here all came from a human donor in good health. Some libraries in this study had Jurkat cell RNA spiked in.

This clonotype was observed a handful of times. J is TRBJ1-1 and V is TRBV30; the D is unclear. V was pared by 4 bases and J by 6 bases, with 12 bases between. Germline assignment: CDR1 GTSNPN and CDR2 SVGIG (reference sequence). There are 12 residues in the CDR3. DNA for the CDR3: TGTGCCTGGATACGTGCAGGAGCTGAAGCTTTCTTT. Residues: CAWIRAGAEAFF. The whole variable domain, filled in from reference TRBV30 and TRBJ1-1, reads SQTIHQWPATLVQPVGSPLSLECTVEGTSNPNLYWYRQAAGRGLQLLFYSVGIGQISSEVPQNLSASRPQDRQFILSSKKLLLSDSGFYLCAWIRAGAEAFFGQGTRLTVV.

The sample holds a few counts of this clonotype. V and J are TRBV19 and TRBJ1-6, with 10 bases identical to TRBD1. The CDR3 is 14 amino acids. Germline CDR1 LNHDA, CDR2 SQIVND (reference sequence). Germline trimming cut 6 bases from V and 7 bases from J; bases unmatched to any gene: 3. The CDR3 DNA reads as TGTGCCAGTAGGTCGACAGGGGGCAATTCACCCCTCCACTTT. As protein: CASRSTGGNSPLHF.

In the case of this clonotype: This may be a read error: a much more frequent sequence differs by one nucleotide. The genes are TRBV27 and TRBJ2-4; D remains ambiguous. Per the germline V gene, CDR1 is MNHEY and CDR2 is SMNVEV (reference sequence). CDR3 length equals 14 residues. The CDR3 protein is CVSSSPTYLSIQYF. The CDR3 bases are TGTGTCAGCAGTTCCCCGACCTACCTGAGCATTCAGTACTTC.

This clonotype was counted ten times or more. J is TRBJ1-1 and V is TRBV7-2; D might be TRBD1 (5 bases). V was clipped by 4 bases and J by 3 bases, with 15 bases between them. The CDR3 has 15 amino acids. The germline CDR1 and CDR2 sequences are SGHTA and FQGNSA. The CDR3 sequence is CASSSNLGLYTEAFF. For the CDR3, the DNA is TGTGCCAGCAGCTCGAATCTGGGACTGTACACTGAAGCTTTCTTT. Looking up the rest from reference TRBV7-2 and TRBJ1-1 gives the full variable domain: GAGVSQSPSNKVTEKGKDVELRCDPISGHTALYWYRQSLGQGLEFLIYFQGNSAPDKSGLPSDRFSAERTGGSVSTLTIQRTQQEDSAVYLCASSSNLGLYTEAFFGQGTRLTVV.

This clonotype was seen at least ten times. The chain carries TRBV5-4 and TRBJ2-6; D remains ambiguous. V lost 4 bases, J lost 4 bases, and 9 bases lay in between. CDR3 length: 14 residues. Germline V CDR1 and CDR2: SGHNT, YYREEE (reference sequence). CDR3 loop: CASSPESGANVLTF. The CDR3 region has the DNA TGTGCCAGCAGCCCGGAAAGCGGGGCCAACGTCCTGACTTTC.

This clonotype was recorded at least ten times. The V and J genes are TRBV6-5 and TRBJ2-2; D uncertain. The ends were cut back, 2 bases at V and 0 bases at J, with 7 bases in the middle. This CDR3 is built from 15 residues. CDR1 MNHEY and CDR2 SVGAGI come from the germline V gene. For the CDR3, the DNA is TGTGCCAGCAGTTACGGTATAACGAACACCGGGGAGCTGTTTTTT. It is translated as CASSYGITNTGELFF.

V usage is TRBV20-1 and J usage is TRBJ2-2; D is uncertain. This CDR3 spans 12 amino acids. Germline CDR1 reads DFQATT; CDR2 reads SNEGSKA (reference sequence). V was clipped by 3 bases and J by 5 bases, with 7 bases between them. The CDR3 loop is CSASPGTGELFF. CDR3 nucleotide sequence: TGCAGTGCTAGCCCCGGTACCGGGGAGCTGTTTTTT.

Only a few counts were recorded for this clonotype. The chain joins TRBV20-1 to TRBJ2-1; possible D gene TRBD2, 5 bases. The germline V and J ends were trimmed by 0 bases and 8 bases, with 14 bases remaining between them. Germline V gives CDR1 DFQATT, CDR2 SNEGSKA (reference sequence). This CDR3 region has 14 residues. CDR3 region: CSARDGASWYEQFF. The DNA for the CDR3 is TGCAGTGCTAGAGATGGAGCTAGCTGGTATGAGCAGTTCTTC.

The J gene is TRBJ1-1, the V gene TRBV5-6; a possible D gene is TRBD1 (6 bases). The germline V and J ends were trimmed by 2 bases and 0 bases, with 14 bases remaining between them. In germline, CDR1 is SGHDT, CDR2 YYEEEE. The CDR3 has 16 residues. CDR3 coding DNA: TGTGCCAGCAGCTTTGCGGGGGCCGTGATGAACACTGAAGCTTTCTTT. Protein sequence: CASSFAGAVMNTEAFF. The whole variable domain, filled in from reference TRBV5-6 and TRBJ1-1, reads DAGVTQSPTHLIKTRGQQVTLRCSPKSGHDTVSWYQQALGQGPQFIFQYYEEEERQRGNFPDRFSGHQFPNYSSELNVNALLLGDSALYLCASSFAGAVMNTEAFFGQGTRLTVV.

As regards this clonotype: As the CDR3 is not closed by the conserved phenylalanine or tryptophan, this likely results from a read error. The J gene is TRBJ2-5, the V gene TRBV5-3; either TRBD1 or TRBD2 may fit D (5 bases each). TRBV5-3 is an ORF, with its function uncertain. CDR3 length: 14 residues. The V and J ends lost 8 bases and 3 bases respectively, with 17 bases between them. CDR3 amino acids: CASSGWGSKETQYL. DNA for the CDR3: TGTGCCAGCAGCGGCTGGGGGAGCAAAGAGACCCAGTACCTC.

This clonotype showed up many times. This chain joins TRBV7-8 and TRBJ1-1, with D perhaps matching TRBD1 (6 bases). Trimming cost V 4 bases and J 3 bases, with 18 bases left between them. CDR1 is SGHVS and CDR2 is FQNEAQ in the germline V gene. The CDR3 loop spans 16 amino acids. The CDR3 coding sequence is TGTGCCAGCAGCTCCGTTACAGGGATTTTTTACACTGAAGCTTTCTTT. Protein: CASSSVTGIFYTEAFF.

This clonotype has at least ten counts. V usage is TRBV28 and J usage is TRBJ2-7; no definite D call. The CDR3 sequence is 15 residues long. V gave up 8 bases and J gave up 3 bases, with 20 bases separating them. Germline V gene sequence: CDR1 MDHEN, CDR2 SYDVKM. CDR3 protein: CASARLDARGYEQYF. CDR3 in DNA: TGTGCCAGCGCGCGATTGGACGCTAGAGGCTACGAGCAGTACTTC.

This clonotype was recorded a few times. The V gene is TRBV20-1, the J gene TRBJ2-1; D might be TRBD2 (5 bases). Trimming removed 0 bases at V and 2 bases at J, with 17 bases between. In germline, CDR1 is DFQATT, CDR2 SNEGSKA (reference sequence). The CDR3 runs to 17 residues. The chain's CDR3 is CSARDGGMGSAYNEQFF. The CDR3 DNA is TGCAGTGCTAGAGATGGCGGTATGGGTAGCGCCTACAATGAGCAGTTCTTC.

This clonotype was counted at least ten times. The gene calls are TRBV3-1 and TRBJ2-2; 8 bases align to TRBD1. V was pared by 6 bases and J by 2 bases, with 8 bases of the junction left unmatched. From germline, CDR1 is LGHDT and CDR2 YNNKEL (reference sequence). This CDR3 is built from 16 residues. The DNA of the CDR3 is TGTGCCAGCAGTAAAATAGGACAGGGTAACACCGGGGAGCTGTTTTTT. Its translation: CASSKIGQGNTGELFF.

This clonotype was recorded at least ten times. The J gene is TRBJ2-5, the V gene TRBV6-5; 8 bases are a match to TRBD2. Germline V CDR1 and CDR2: MNHEY, SVGAGI. V gave up 6 bases and J gave up 5 bases; unmatched junction bases: 8. This CDR3 contains 14 residues. The CDR3 region has the DNA TGTGCCAGCAGCTTACTAGCGGCCAGGGAGACCCAGTACTTC. Encoded protein: CASSLLAARETQYF.

The J gene is TRBJ2-2, the V gene TRBV19; D not resolved. The CDR3 has 14 residues. Trimming stripped 2 bases from V and 0 bases from J, with 4 bases between. Germline CDR1 reads LNHDA; CDR2 reads SQIVND (reference sequence). Here the CDR3 DNA reads TGTGCCAGTAGTATATATCCGAACACCGGGGAGCTGTTTTTT. Translating it yields CASSIYPNTGELFF.

Concerning this clonotype: A read error is possible here, since a much larger clone lies one base away. The chain couples TRBV6-5 to TRBJ1-1; maybe TRBD1 (5 bases). Germline values: CDR1 MNHEY, CDR2 SVGAGI. The CDR3 covers 14 residues. The CDR3: CTSSYGGGGTEAFF. CDR3 in DNA: TGTACCAGCAGTTACGGGGGGGGAGGCACTGAAGCTTTCTTT.

This chain links TRBV6-2 or TRBV6-3 with TRBJ1-4; perhaps TRBD1 as D (5 bases). The CDR3 is 15 amino acids. The V end was cut by 6 bases, the J end by 8 bases, with 19 bases between. The germline V gene has CDR1 MNHEY and CDR2 SVGEGT. As DNA, the CDR3 is TGTGCCAGCAGGAGAGCCCGGGACGGAGAGGAAAAACTGTTTTTT. It is translated as CASRRARDGEEKLFF.

This clonotype was counted only a few times. Here the CDR3 DNA reads TGCAGTGCTAGAACCGGACTACGCTACGAGCAGTACTTC. This gives the protein CSARTGLRYEQYF. V is TRBV20-1 and J is TRBJ2-7; TRBD2 might be the D (6 bases). Germline-derived CDR1 and CDR2 are DFQATT and SNEGSKA (reference sequence). The CDR3 is 13 residues long. Trimming shortened V by 2 bases and J by 3 bases, and 11 bases separated the two germline ends.

This clonotype occurred many times. The chain is built from TRBV30 and TRBJ1-1; D remains unclear. The germline V and J ends were trimmed by 2 bases and 6 bases, with 10 bases remaining between them. The CDR3 runs 12 residues. Germline-derived CDR1 and CDR2 are GTSNPN and SVGIG (reference sequence). DNA for the CDR3: TGTGCCTGGAGTATCCAGTCAGCTGAAGCTTTCTTT. Translating it yields CAWSIQSAEAFF.

Concerning this clonotype itself: A read error is possible here, since a much larger clone lies one base away. This chain joins TRBV7-2 and TRBJ2-7; 10 positions agree with TRBD2. Germline CDR1 and CDR2: SGHTA and FQGNSA. The CDR3 covers 15 residues. The V gene end was trimmed by 8 bases and the J gene end by 0 bases; junction bases not matched to a gene: 7. Here the CDR3 DNA reads TGTGCCAGCCGCAGTAGCGGGGGGAGCTCCTACGAGCAGTACTTC. It codes for CASRSSGGSSYEQYF. Drawing the rest from reference TRBV7-2 and TRBJ2-7, the complete variable domain is GAGVSQSPSNKVTEKGKDVELRCDPISGHTALYWYRQSLGQGLEFLIYFQGNSAPDKSGLPSDRFSAERTGGSVSTLTIQRTQQEDSAVYLCASRSSGGSSYEQYFGPGTRLTVT.

The J gene is TRBJ2-7, the V gene TRBV5-1, with 9 bases matching TRBD1. J gave up 5 bases and V 3 bases, and 6 bases lay outside the gene matches. The CDR3 spans 14 residues. The germline CDR1 and CDR2 sequences are SGHRS and YFSETQ. For the CDR3, the DNA is TGCGCCAGCAGCTGGACAGGGGCGGTGCACGAGCAGTACTTC. Residues: CASSWTGAVHEQYF.

Ten or more counts support this clonotype. This sequence joins TRBV6-6 and TRBJ1-2, with D uncertain. Trimming took off 5 bases at V and 8 bases at J, with 15 bases between the two ends. This CDR3 comprises 13 residues. CDR1 is MNHNY, CDR2 SVGAGI, per germline (reference sequence). CDR3 sequence reads: CASSPYLWSGYTF. CDR3 coding DNA: TGTGCCAGCAGTCCATACTTATGGTCAGGCTACACCTTC.

The chain couples TRBV6-2 or TRBV6-3 to TRBJ2-2; D may be TRBD2 (6 bases). CDR1 and CDR2 from the germline V gene are MNHEY and SVGEGT. The CDR3 length is 19 residues. Trimming shortened V by 2 bases and J by 1 base, and 20 bases separated the two germline ends. CDR3 DNA: TGTGCCAGCAGTTACGAGAGACTAGTTGTAATAAAGAACACCGGGGAGCTGTTTTTT. This codes for CASSYERLVVIKNTGELFF.

In its sample, this clonotype was seen many times. This rearrangement joins TRBV10-3 to TRBJ2-7, with 9 bases fitting TRBD1. The V gene end was trimmed by 4 bases and the J gene end by 4 bases; junction bases not matched to a gene: 2. There are 13 residues in the CDR3. CDR1 is ENHRY and CDR2 is SYGVKD in the germline V gene. The CDR3 DNA sequence: TGTGCCATCAGTGGGGACAGGGAGTACGAGCAGTACTTC. Residues: CAISGDREYEQYF.